This TCR beta chain appears in the sequencing data of a study of cytomegalovirus exposure and HLA in healthy donors. The PCR was carried out with 60 Vbeta primers and 13 Jbeta primers. Produced via immunoSEQ multiplex PCR; TCRdb's table is partial and in-frame only. The sample shows about 150,000 clones, nearly 80% of them seen only once. General study findings and limits: A later analysis linked 15,000 to 20,000 TCR beta sequences to HLA alleles at 0.05 false discovery rate.

A remark on this clone: Its specificity is not known.

This CDR3 region has 15 residues. From germline, CDR1 is MDHEN and CDR2 SYDVKM. The trim removed 3 bases at V and 6 bases at J, leaving 5 bases unmatched. The chain uses TRBV28 and TRBJ1-5; TRBD1 matches 10 bases. The TCR sequence derives from a woman aged 40 to 50 in good health and CMV-seronegative. Sequenced input: PBMCs. The CDR3 region is CASSLGQGYTQPQHF. The CDR3 nucleotides are TGTGCCAGCAGTTTGGGACAGGGGTATACTCAGCCCCAGCATTTT.